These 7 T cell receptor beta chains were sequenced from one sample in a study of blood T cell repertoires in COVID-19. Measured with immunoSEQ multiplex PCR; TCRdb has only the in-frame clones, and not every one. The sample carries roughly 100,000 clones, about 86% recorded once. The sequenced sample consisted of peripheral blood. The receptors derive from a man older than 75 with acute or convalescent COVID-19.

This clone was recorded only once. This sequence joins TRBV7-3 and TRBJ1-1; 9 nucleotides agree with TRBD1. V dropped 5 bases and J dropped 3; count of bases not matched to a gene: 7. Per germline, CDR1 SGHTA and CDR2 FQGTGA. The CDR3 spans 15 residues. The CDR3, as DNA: TGTGCCAGCAGCCGTACAGGGGGCAGGTACACTGAAGCTTTCTTT. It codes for CASSRTGGRYTEAFF.

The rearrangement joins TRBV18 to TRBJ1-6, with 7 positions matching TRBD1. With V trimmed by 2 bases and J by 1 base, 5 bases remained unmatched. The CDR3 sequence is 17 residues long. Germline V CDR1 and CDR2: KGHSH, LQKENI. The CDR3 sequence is CASSPSTGVSYNSPLHF. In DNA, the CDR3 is TGTGCCAGCTCACCATCCACAGGGGTATCCTATAATTCACCCCTCCACTTT.

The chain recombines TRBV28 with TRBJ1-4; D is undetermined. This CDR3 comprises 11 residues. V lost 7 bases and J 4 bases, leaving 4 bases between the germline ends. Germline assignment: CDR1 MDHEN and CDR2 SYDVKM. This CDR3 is CASTINEKLFF. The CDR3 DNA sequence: TGTGCCAGCACCATTAATGAAAAACTGTTTTTT.

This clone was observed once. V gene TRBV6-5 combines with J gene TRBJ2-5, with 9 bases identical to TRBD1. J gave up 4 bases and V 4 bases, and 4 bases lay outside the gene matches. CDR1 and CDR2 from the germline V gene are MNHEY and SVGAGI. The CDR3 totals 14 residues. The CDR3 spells CASSSGQGIETQYF. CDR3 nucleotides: TGTGCCAGCAGTTCAGGACAGGGGATAGAGACCCAGTACTTC.

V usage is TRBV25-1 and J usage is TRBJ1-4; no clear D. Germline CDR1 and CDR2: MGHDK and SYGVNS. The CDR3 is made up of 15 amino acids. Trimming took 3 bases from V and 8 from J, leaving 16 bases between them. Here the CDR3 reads CASSDSTRSWEKLFF. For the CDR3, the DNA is TGTGCCAGCAGTGATTCTACCAGGTCATGGGAAAAACTGTTTTTT.

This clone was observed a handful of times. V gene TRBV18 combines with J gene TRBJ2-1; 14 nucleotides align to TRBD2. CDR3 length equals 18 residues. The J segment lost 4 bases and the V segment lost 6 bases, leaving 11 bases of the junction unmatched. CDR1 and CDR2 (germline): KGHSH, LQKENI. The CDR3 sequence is CASSPGLAGGFSYNEQFF. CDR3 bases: TGTGCCAGCTCGCCAGGACTAGCGGGAGGTTTCTCTTACAATGAGCAGTTCTTC.

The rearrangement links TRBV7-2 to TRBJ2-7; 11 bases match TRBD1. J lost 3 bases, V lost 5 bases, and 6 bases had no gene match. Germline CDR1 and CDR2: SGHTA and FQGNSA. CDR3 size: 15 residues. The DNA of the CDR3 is TGTGCCAGCAGCAAGGGACAGGGGGGTAACTACGAGCAGTACTTC. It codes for CASSKGQGGNYEQYF. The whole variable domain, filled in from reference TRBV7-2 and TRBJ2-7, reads GAGVSQSPSNKVTEKGKDVELRCDPISGHTALYWYRQSLGQGLEFLIYFQGNSAPDKSGLPSDRFSAERTGGSVSTLTIQRTQQEDSAVYLCASSKGQGGNYEQYFGPGTRLTVT.